The rows below give T cell receptor beta chains drawn from one sample of a study of blood T cells in healthy people across ages. One entry per CDR3 protein results from TCRdb running MiXCR on the 5' RACE reads. The repertoire holds fewer than 950,000 distinct CDR3 sequences, with roughly 35% as singletons. What was sequenced was blood. These receptors all stem from a man between 18 and 35 years old in good health. The CDR3 runs from the conserved cysteine through the conserved F or W. Fields, in order: V gene, D gene, J gene, CDR3 protein. The D gene is left open where the match is weak.

TRBV4-1	TRBD1	TRBJ1-3	CASSARDRLSGNTIYF
TRBV5-1	-	TRBJ2-5	CASSLGPLGDNEQYF
TRBV20-1	-	TRBJ1-1	CSARDTKMNTEAFF
TRBV20-1	TRBD2	TRBJ2-7	CSAPGLAYEQYF
TRBV7-2	-	TRBJ2-1	CASSLAAGEGYNEQFF
TRBV20-1	TRBD1	TRBJ2-1	CSARGDRDNEQFF
TRBV10-3	-	TRBJ2-2	CAILGQNTGELFF
TRBV5-1	TRBD2	TRBJ2-5	CASSGGGTSGGLETQYF
TRBV3-1	-	TRBJ1-5	CASSSTGTLQPQHF
TRBV20-1	-	TRBJ2-1	CSATLRDGYNEQFF
TRBV7-6	TRBD1	TRBJ2-7	CASSRQGSSYEQYF
TRBV5-1	-	TRBJ1-6	CASSLGPDNSPLHF
TRBV20-1	-	TRBJ1-1	CSARDSGGFSDTEAFF
TRBV7-6	TRBD2	-	CASSSPLRAGGYHSYNEQYF
TRBV6-2/TRBV6-3	TRBD1	TRBJ2-4	CASTQRQGIAKNIQYF
TRBV5-1	-	TRBJ1-1	CASSLDDAIEAFF
TRBV24-1	-	TRBJ2-5	CATSDPSKRRETQYF
TRBV6-6	-	TRBJ1-2	CASSSLAGGGDGYTF
TRBV19	TRBD2	TRBJ2-7	CASSIGTSGSYEQYF
TRBV7-2	-	TRBJ2-4	CASSLASGPAKNIQYF
TRBV25-1	-	TRBJ1-1	CASSETPSTEAFF
TRBV20-1	-	TRBJ2-5	CSARLTQGETQYF
TRBV12-3/TRBV12-4	-	TRBJ2-7	CASRGPEDGYEQYF
TRBV18	-	TRBJ1-2	CASSPAETYGYTF
TRBV7-6	-	TRBJ2-5	CASSLLAIPKETQYF
TRBV12-3/TRBV12-4	-	TRBJ1-2	CASSLKTGNYGYTF
TRBV12-3/TRBV12-4	-	TRBJ1-1	CASSLRGTVLLGTEAFF
TRBV27	TRBD2	-	CASWRGYGETQYF
TRBV4-1	-	TRBJ2-3	CASSLRLGVDTQYF
TRBV12-3/TRBV12-4	-	TRBJ1-2	CASSLSWDYGYTF
TRBV6-5	TRBD2	-	CASSYDPSGGARETQYF
TRBV12-3/TRBV12-4	TRBD1	TRBJ1-2	CASSWGQEWYGYTF